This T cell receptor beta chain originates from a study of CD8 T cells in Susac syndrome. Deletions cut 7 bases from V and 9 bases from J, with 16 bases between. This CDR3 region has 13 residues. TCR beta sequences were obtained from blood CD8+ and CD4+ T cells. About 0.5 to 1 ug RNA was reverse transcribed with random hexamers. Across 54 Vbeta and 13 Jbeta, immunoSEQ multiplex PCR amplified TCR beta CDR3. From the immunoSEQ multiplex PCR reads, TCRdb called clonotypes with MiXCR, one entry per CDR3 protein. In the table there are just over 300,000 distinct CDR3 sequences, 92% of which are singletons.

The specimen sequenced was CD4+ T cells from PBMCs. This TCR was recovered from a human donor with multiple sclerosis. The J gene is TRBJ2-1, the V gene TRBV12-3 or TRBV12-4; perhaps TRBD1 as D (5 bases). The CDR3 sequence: CASIGRQRGEQFF. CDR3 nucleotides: TGTGCCAGCATTGGCCGACAGCGCGGTGAGCAGTTCTTC.